Each of the 25 T cell receptor beta chains below was sequenced from the same sample in a study of T cells and Merkel cell carcinoma outcomes. Sequencing was performed with immunoSEQ multiplex PCR; in TCRdb, only in-frame clones are kept and a portion is missing. The data show 13,000 to 15,000 clones, 80% to 95% seen once. Sequencing was performed on tumor tissue from Merkel cell carcinoma. The origin of the receptors is a human donor with Merkel cell carcinoma.

V gene TRBV4-3 combines with J gene TRBJ1-6; D not certain. V was clipped by 0 bases and J by 9 bases, with 9 bases between them. The CDR3 is 14 residues long. The germline V gene encodes CDR1 LGHNA and CDR2 YSLEER. The DNA of the CDR3 is TGCGCCAGCAGCCAAGAAGGATGGGGTTCACCCCTCCACTTT. This gives the protein CASSQEGWGSPLHF.

CDR3 nucleotide sequence: TGTGCCAGCAGCAAAGTTGTGTGGGACGAGCAGTACTTC. This sequence encodes CASSKVVWDEQYF. This chain joins TRBV21-1 and TRBJ2-7. TRBV21-1 is a pseudogene segment. This CDR3 spans 13 amino acids.

This rearrangement joins TRBV4-2 to TRBJ2-6; the D is unclear. V was cut by 1 base and J by 0 bases, with 7 bases left in between. Germline V CDR1 and CDR2: LGHNA, YNFKEQ. The CDR3 is 16 amino acids. The CDR3: CASSQVLGSGANVLTF. The CDR3 region has the DNA TGTGCCAGCAGCCAAGTACTTGGCTCTGGGGCCAACGTCCTGACTTTC.

The V and J genes are TRBV11-1 and TRBJ2-7; D is undetermined. Looked up from germline, CDR1 is SGHAT and CDR2 is FQDESV (reference sequence). CDR3 length equals 15 residues. The V end lost 6 bases, the J end lost 1 base, and 16 bases lay between the germline ends. As DNA, the CDR3 is TGTGCCAGCAGTTCCTCGCTAGTTGGGTCCTACGAGCAGTACTTC. As protein: CASSSSLVGSYEQYF.

The chain employs TRBV13 and TRBJ1-5, with D possibly TRBD1 on 6 matching bases. CDR1 is PRHDT and CDR2 is FYEKMQ in the germline V gene (reference sequence). The CDR3 consists of 13 residues. V lost 6 bases to trimming and J lost 4 bases, with 10 bases between them. CDR3 amino acids: CASSMTGNQPQHF. Written as DNA, the CDR3 is TGTGCCAGCAGTATGACAGGTAATCAGCCCCAGCATTTT.

This chain uses TRBV19 with TRBJ1-1; no reliable D call. In germline, CDR1 is LNHDA, CDR2 SQIVND (reference sequence). Between the trimmed V and J ends, which lost 5 bases and 4 bases, there was a span of 11 bases. CDR3 length equals 13 residues. CDR3: CASSPERRTEAFF. DNA for the CDR3: TGTGCCAGTAGTCCTGAGAGGCGCACTGAAGCTTTCTTT.

This clone has just one count. The CDR3 region is CSVRYTIGEKLFF. CDR3 sequence (DNA): TGCAGCGTTCGGTACACAATCGGTGAAAAACTGTTTTTT. The chain has TRBV29-1 and TRBJ1-4; D gene ambiguous. Germline CDR1 and CDR2: SQVTM and ANQGSEA. V shed 5 bases and J shed 7 bases, with 14 bases lying between them. This CDR3 is 13 amino acids long.

A single count supports this clone. V is TRBV7-9 and J is TRBJ1-2; 7 bases align to TRBD1. Germline CDR1 is SEHNR and CDR2 is FQNEAQ (reference sequence). This CDR3 has 12 amino acids. After removal of 5 bases from V and 8 bases from J, the junction contained 5 bases not matched to a gene. The CDR3 loop is CASSADRVGYTF. DNA for the CDR3: TGTGCCAGCAGCGCAGACAGGGTCGGCTACACCTTC.

V is TRBV2 and J is TRBJ2-5; tentative D call: TRBD2 (6 bases). V was pared by 3 bases and J by 2 bases, with 13 bases between. The germline gives CDR1 SNHLY, CDR2 FYNNEI. The CDR3 runs to 15 residues. The CDR3 DNA reads TGTGCCAGCAGTGAGTACCGGGGGAGGCAAGAGACCCAGTACTTC. Residues: CASSEYRGRQETQYF.

The V and J genes are TRBV18 and TRBJ2-7, with D unclear. Germline V lookup: CDR1 KGHSH, CDR2 LQKENI. V lost 0 bases and J 6 bases, leaving 9 bases between the germline ends. CDR3 length: 13 residues. The CDR3 nucleotides are TGTGCCAGCTCACCACCGATTTTGTCCGAGCAGTACTTC. It specifies CASSPPILSEQYF.

The chain carries TRBV18 and TRBJ2-7; TRBD1 matches 8 bases. This CDR3 is built from 14 residues. Per the germline V gene, CDR1 is KGHSH and CDR2 is LQKENI. Losses at the gene ends were 5 bases for V and 2 bases for J; bases not matched to a gene: 5. The CDR3 loop reads CASSSGTGPYEQYF. The CDR3 DNA follows: TGTGCCAGCTCATCCGGGACAGGACCCTACGAGCAGTACTTC.

The rearrangement joins TRBV18 to TRBJ2-7, with 7 bases matching TRBD1. Trimming took 3 bases from V and 6 from J; bases not matched to a gene: 8. This CDR3 is built from 14 residues. CDR1 and CDR2 (germline): KGHSH, LQKENI. The CDR3 loop is CASSPGTDTVEQYF. The CDR3 bases are TGTGCCAGCTCACCGGGGACAGACACCGTCGAGCAGTACTTC.

Of note for this clone: An end of the junction differs from the germline gene, which may be a read error. The CDR3 DNA reads as TGTACCAGTAGAAGGACAGGGGGGATTGAGCAGTACTTC. This codes for CTSRRTGGIEQYF. The J gene is TRBJ2-7, the V gene TRBV19, with TRBD1 identical over 10 bases. Germline CDR1 LNHDA, CDR2 SQIVND (reference sequence). The CDR3 is made up of 13 amino acids.

The chain recombines TRBV7-3 with TRBJ1-1, with D possibly TRBD1 on 5 matching bases. Germline CDR1 is SGHTA and CDR2 is FQGTGA. Trimming shortened V by 0 bases and J by 3 bases, and 8 bases separated the two germline ends. The CDR3 is 14 residues long. The CDR3 region has the DNA TGTGCCAGCAGCTTAACCAGCAGGGACACTGAAGCTTTCTTT. Translating gives CASSLTSRDTEAFF.

This chain joins TRBV14 and TRBJ2-2, with D unclear. This CDR3 is built from 14 residues. Trimming shortened V by 2 bases and J by 4 bases, and 8 bases separated the two germline ends. In germline, CDR1 is SGHDN, CDR2 FVKESK. This chain's CDR3 is CASSQKWTTGELFF. The CDR3 DNA is TGTGCCAGCAGCCAAAAGTGGACCACCGGGGAGCTGTTTTTT.

CDR3 in DNA: TGTGCCATCAGTGCACACGGGACAGGGGAGACCCAGTACTTC. Translating gives CAISAHGTGETQYF. J is TRBJ2-5 and V is TRBV10-3, with TRBD1 matching 9 bases. CDR1 and CDR2 (germline): ENHRY, SYGVKD. The V segment lost 4 bases and the J segment 5 bases; nucleotides outside the gene matches: 5. The CDR3 totals 14 residues.

The gene calls are TRBV18 and TRBJ2-2, with TRBD1 matching over 11 bases. The V gene's germline CDR1 is KGHSH and CDR2 LQKENI. The CDR3 totals 17 residues. V lost 3 bases to trimming and J lost 2 bases; unmatched junction nucleotides: 5. In DNA form, the CDR3 reads TGTGCCAGCTCACCCCTTTGGACAGGGGGCAACACCGGGGAGCTGTTTTTT. It encodes CASSPLWTGGNTGELFF.

This chain links TRBV20-1 with TRBJ2-3; no clear D gene. V was trimmed by 6 bases and J by 5 bases, leaving 9 bases between them. Germline V lookup: CDR1 DFQATT, CDR2 SNEGSKA (reference sequence). The CDR3 consists of 11 residues. The CDR3 is CSANLGDTQYF. The DNA for the CDR3 is TGCAGTGCCAACCTCGGAGATACGCAGTATTTT.

The chain uses TRBV18 and TRBJ2-4; a weak D match, TRBD1 (6 bases). Germline V gene data show CDR1 as KGHSH and CDR2 as LQKENI. Trimming removed 4 bases from V and 7 bases from J, with 20 bases in between. The CDR3 is 16 residues long. CDR3 sequence: CASSLSAGTSGNIQYF. DNA for the CDR3: TGTGCCAGCTCACTCTCCGCCGGGACAAGTGGGAACATTCAGTACTTC.

The chain links TRBV30 to TRBJ2-5; D is uncertain. CDR1 GTSNPN and CDR2 SVGIG come from the germline V gene (reference sequence). Trimming left V 1 base short and J 2 bases short, with 8 bases between. The CDR3 consists of 13 residues. This CDR3 reads CAWSEGSQETQYF. CDR3 DNA sequence: TGTGCCTGGAGTGAAGGATCGCAAGAGACCCAGTACTTC.

This clone has just a few counts. The chain links TRBV19 to TRBJ1-2; 9 bases are shared with TRBD1. From germline, CDR1 is LNHDA and CDR2 SQIVND (reference sequence). CDR3 length: 14 residues. V shed 5 bases and J 7 bases; nucleotides not matched to a gene: 8. The CDR3 coding sequence is TGTGCCAGTAGTCGGACAGGGGCATCTTCTGGCTACACCTTC. This encodes CASSRTGASSGYTF. Full variable domain (missing parts from reference TRBV19 and TRBJ1-2): DGGITQSPKYLFRKEGQNVTLSCEQNLNHDAMYWYRQDPGQGLRLIYYSQIVNDFQKGDIAEGYSVSREKKESFPLTVTSAQKNPTAFYLCASSRTGASSGYTFGSGTRLTVV.

This chain links TRBV7-9 with TRBJ2-1; tentatively, D is TRBD1 or TRBD2 (5 bases each). Trimming shortened V by 5 bases and J by 5 bases, and 10 bases separated the two germline ends. The germline V gene has CDR1 SEHNR and CDR2 FQNEAQ (reference sequence). The CDR3 length is 13 residues. CDR3 protein: CASSLGTDNEQFF. For the CDR3, the DNA is TGTGCCAGCAGCCTCGGGACGGACAATGAGCAGTTCTTC.

The chain links TRBV15 to TRBJ2-3; TRBD2 aligns across 13 bases. Trimming cost V 0 bases and J 2 bases; bases outside gene matches: 5. This CDR3 region has 18 residues. Looked up from germline, CDR1 is LNHNV and CDR2 is YYDKDF (reference sequence). DNA for the CDR3: TGTGCCACCAGCAGAGAACTAGCGGGAGGGCCACACACAGATACGCAGTATTTT. This gives the protein CATSRELAGGPHTDTQYF.

The chain links TRBV5-1 to TRBJ1-2, with D possibly matching TRBD1 (5 bases). Germline CDR1 and CDR2: SGHRS and YFSETQ. The CDR3 sequence is 16 residues long. With 0 bases removed from V and 7 bases from J, the gap between germline ends came to 19 bases. CDR3 sequence (DNA): TGCGCCAGCAGCTTGGCTCCCGGGACGGGGTTTTCTGGCTACACCTTC. Translation gives CASSLAPGTGFSGYTF.

V and J are TRBV2 and TRBJ1-2; possible D gene TRBD1, 5 bases. V was trimmed by 5 bases and J by 4 bases, leaving 23 bases between them. Germline V gene data show CDR1 as SNHLY and CDR2 as FYNNEI. The CDR3 loop spans 17 amino acids. CDR3 nucleotides: TGTGCCAGCAGTCCTTCATTACCGGGACCATTTAGCTATGGCTACACCTTC. Residues: CASSPSLPGPFSYGYTF.